One and the same sample provided the 15 T cell receptor beta chains below, sequenced in a study of CXCR3-negative and CXCR3-positive naive CD8 T cells. Each TRB cDNA library was prepared by 5' RACE (with UMI labels). After re-calling the 5' RACE reads, TCRdb lists one entry per CDR3 protein, DNA absent. The sample totals under 25,000 distinct CDR3 sequences. Sequenced material: memory CD8+ T cells from blood. The receptors were gathered from a human donor in good health. Some clones in this sample may be carry-over from other donors' samples.

CDR3 sequence: CASSTRDGYEQYF. This chain connects TRBV7-9 to TRBJ2-7; the D call from TCRdb, TRBD2, cannot be confirmed without DNA. CDR3 length: 13 residues. Looked up from germline, CDR1 is SEHNR and CDR2 is FQNEAQ (reference sequence).

The V and J genes are TRBV7-9 and TRBJ1-6; the TCRdb call, TRBD1, lacks DNA for checking. This CDR3 contains 13 residues. CDR1 is SEHNR, CDR2 FQNEAQ, per germline (reference sequence). Here the CDR3 reads CASSLDNTRALHF.

The rearrangement links TRBV3-1 to TRBJ2-7. This CDR3 spans 11 amino acids. CDR1 LGHDT and CDR2 YNNKEL come from the germline V gene (reference sequence). The chain's CDR3 is CASSQSYEQYF.

The V gene is TRBV29-1, the J gene TRBJ1-2; as DNA is missing, the TRBD1 call by TCRdb cannot be tested. The CDR3 contains 13 residues. Germline loops: CDR1 SQVTM, CDR2 ANQGSEA. This chain's CDR3 is CSVTDRASYGYTF.

The gene calls are TRBV5-5 and TRBJ2-7; TCRdb picks TRBD1, but there is no DNA to check that call. Looked up from germline, CDR1 is SGHKS and CDR2 is YYEKEE (reference sequence). There are 12 residues in the CDR3. CDR3 sequence reads: CASSLVRGEQYF.

The chain carries TRBV5-1 and TRBJ2-5. The V gene's germline CDR1 is SGHRS and CDR2 YFSETQ. The CDR3 has 12 residues. CDR3 loop: CASSYDQETQYF.

This chain connects TRBV7-3 to TRBJ1-1; the TCRdb call, TRBD1, lacks DNA for checking. The CDR3 is 15 residues long. Germline assignment: CDR1 SGHTA and CDR2 FQGTGA. CDR3 sequence reads: CASSLFGSGDTEAFF.

V usage is TRBV5-1 and J usage is TRBJ1-2. This CDR3 region has 15 residues. Germline V gene lookup returns CDR1 SGHRS and CDR2 YFSETQ. This CDR3 reads CASSIYSGPWDGYTF.

The V and J genes are TRBV28 and TRBJ2-2. The CDR3 contains 11 residues. Germline CDR1 and CDR2: MDHEN and SYDVKM. The CDR3 loop reads CASSLAGELFF.

The rearrangement links TRBV7-9 to TRBJ2-5. The CDR3 totals 12 residues. Germline lookup yields CDR1 SEHNR and CDR2 FQNEAQ (reference sequence). The CDR3 loop reads CASSSVQETQYF.

V usage is TRBV1 and J usage is TRBJ2-7; the D gene TCRdb calls, TRBD1, cannot be checked with no DNA. TRBV1 is reported as a pseudogene. The CDR3 extends over 16 amino acids. CDR3 region: CTSSQDWGDSSYEQYF.

V and J are TRBV4-3 and TRBJ2-1; as DNA is missing, the TRBD2 call by TCRdb cannot be tested. Looked up from germline, CDR1 is LGHNA and CDR2 is YSLEER. The CDR3 is 18 residues long. This CDR3 reads CASSQDDKRGDPYNEQFF.

The rearrangement uses TRBV6-5 and TRBJ1-1. The CDR3 covers 13 residues. Germline V lookup: CDR1 MNHEY, CDR2 SVGAGI. The CDR3: CASSLDGNTEAFF.

The chain couples TRBV6-4 to TRBJ2-2; TCRdb indicates TRBD1, and absent DNA this call remains unverified. The CDR3 is made up of 16 amino acids. The V gene's germline CDR1 is MRHNA and CDR2 SNTAGT. CDR3 sequence: CASSPGTEGNTGELFF.

V is TRBV7-9 and J is TRBJ2-1; lacking DNA, the TRBD2 call made by TCRdb goes unchecked. CDR1 and CDR2 (germline): SEHNR, FQNEAQ (reference sequence). This CDR3 contains 14 residues. The CDR3 sequence is CASSSLAGGNEQFF.